A single sample gave rise to the 2 T cell receptor beta chains below, sequenced in a study of blood T cell repertoires in COVID-19. Libraries were prepared by immunoSEQ multiplex PCR; TCRdb keeps only in-frame clonotypes and omits some of them. Of over 70,000 clones listed, approximately 88% are singletons. Input material: peripheral blood. The receptors originated from an older man with acute or convalescent COVID-19.

This clone was seen once. The genes are TRBV5-1 and TRBJ2-5; tentative D call: TRBD1 (6 bases). V lost 4 bases and J 1 base, leaving 11 bases between the germline ends. Germline values: CDR1 SGHRS, CDR2 YFSETQ. This CDR3 has 14 amino acids. In nucleotides, the CDR3 is TGCGCCAGCAGCGTGGGACATAGCCAAGAGACCCAGTACTTC. Protein product: CASSVGHSQETQYF.

The rearrangement links TRBV27 to TRBJ2-7; 10 positions match TRBD2. Looked up from germline, CDR1 is MNHEY and CDR2 is SMNVEV (reference sequence). J lost 3 bases, V lost 7 bases, and 6 bases had no gene match. The CDR3 is 14 amino acids. The CDR3 nucleotides are TGTGCCAGCAACATAACTAGCGGGATCTACGAGCAGTACTTC. Translating it yields CASNITSGIYEQYF.